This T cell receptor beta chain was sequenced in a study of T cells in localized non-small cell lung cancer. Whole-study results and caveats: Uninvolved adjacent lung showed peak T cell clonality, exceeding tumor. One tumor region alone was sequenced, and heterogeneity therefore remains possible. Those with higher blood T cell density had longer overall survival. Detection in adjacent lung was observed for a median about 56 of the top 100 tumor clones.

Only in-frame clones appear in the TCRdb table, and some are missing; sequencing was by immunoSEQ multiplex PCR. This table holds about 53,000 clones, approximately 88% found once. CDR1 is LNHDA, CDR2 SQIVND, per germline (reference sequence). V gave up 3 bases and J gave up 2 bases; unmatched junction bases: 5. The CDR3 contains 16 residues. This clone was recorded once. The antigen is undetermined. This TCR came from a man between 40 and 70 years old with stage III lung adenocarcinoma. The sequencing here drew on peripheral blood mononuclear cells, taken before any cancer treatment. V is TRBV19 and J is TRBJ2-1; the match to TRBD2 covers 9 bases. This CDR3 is CASSILASGAYNEQFF. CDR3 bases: TGTGCCAGTAGTATTCTCGCTAGCGGGGCCTACAATGAGCAGTTCTTC.